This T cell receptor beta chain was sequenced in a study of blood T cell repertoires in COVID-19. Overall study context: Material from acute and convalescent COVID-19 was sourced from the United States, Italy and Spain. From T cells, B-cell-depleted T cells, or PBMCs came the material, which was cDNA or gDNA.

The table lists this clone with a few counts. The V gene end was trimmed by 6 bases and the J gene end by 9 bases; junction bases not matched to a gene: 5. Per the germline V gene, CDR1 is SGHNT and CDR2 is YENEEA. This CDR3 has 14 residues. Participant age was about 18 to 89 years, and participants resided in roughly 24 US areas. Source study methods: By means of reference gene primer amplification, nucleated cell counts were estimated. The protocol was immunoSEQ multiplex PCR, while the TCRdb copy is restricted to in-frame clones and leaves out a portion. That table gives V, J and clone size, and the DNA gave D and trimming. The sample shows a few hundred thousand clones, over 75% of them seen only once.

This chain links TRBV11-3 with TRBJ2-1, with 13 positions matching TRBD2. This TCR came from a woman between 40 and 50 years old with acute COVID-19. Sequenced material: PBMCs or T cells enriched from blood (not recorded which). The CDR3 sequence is CASSRGLAGAEQFF. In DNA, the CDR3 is TGTGCCAGCAGTAGAGGACTAGCGGGAGCTGAGCAGTTCTTC.